This TCR beta chain is from a study of cytomegalovirus exposure and HLA in healthy donors. The study's findings and limits: According to a later analysis, most TCR beta chains associated with CMV appeared HLA-restricted. Fewer than 20,000 TCR beta sequences were associated with HLA alleles at 0.05 false discovery rate in a later analysis.

Regarding this clone: The antigen remains unidentified.

PCR amplification relied on 60 Vbeta primers (plus 13 Jbeta primers). As handled by the study authors: In a later analysis, 10 million to 11 million of about 80 million unique beta chains occurred in at least two donors. Sequencing was performed with immunoSEQ multiplex PCR; in TCRdb, only in-frame clones are kept and a portion is missing. The D gene and trimming were derived from the DNA, and the V and J assignments and clone size from that table. The repertoire holds approximately 97,000 clones, with around 81% as singletons. When sampled, the donors appeared nominally healthy, though they likely had unrecorded immune exposures. Germline CDR1 and CDR2: MDHEN and SYDVKM. The CDR3 has 14 amino acids. Trimming pared 7 bases from V and 5 bases from J, leaving 15 bases between.

J is TRBJ1-3 and V is TRBV28; D ambiguous. The TCR comes from a man aged 35 to 55 in good health and CMV-seropositive. Source material: PBMCs. The CDR3 protein is CASTPVEGRNTIYF. CDR3 coding DNA: TGTGCCAGCACCCCCGTCGAGGGCAGAAACACCATATATTTT.